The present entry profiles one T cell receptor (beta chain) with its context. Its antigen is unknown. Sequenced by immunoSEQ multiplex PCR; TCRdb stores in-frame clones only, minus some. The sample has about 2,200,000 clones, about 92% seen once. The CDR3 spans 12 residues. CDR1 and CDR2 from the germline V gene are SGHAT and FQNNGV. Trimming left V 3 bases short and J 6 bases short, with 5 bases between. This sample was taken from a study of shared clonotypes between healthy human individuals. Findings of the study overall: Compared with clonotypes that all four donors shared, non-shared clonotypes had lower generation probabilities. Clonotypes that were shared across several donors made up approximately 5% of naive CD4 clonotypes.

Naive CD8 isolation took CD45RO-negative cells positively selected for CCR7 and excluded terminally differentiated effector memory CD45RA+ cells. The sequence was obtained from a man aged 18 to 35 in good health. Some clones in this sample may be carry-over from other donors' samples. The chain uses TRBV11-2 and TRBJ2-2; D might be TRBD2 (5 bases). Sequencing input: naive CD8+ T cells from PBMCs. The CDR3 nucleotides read TGTGCCAGCAGCTTCGGGGCCGGGGAGCTGTTTTTT. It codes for CASSFGAGELFF.